The source of this TCR beta chain is a study of T cell repertoires in cytomegalovirus infection (dated by TCRdb to the late 2010s). Study-wide context: Alongside well-studied HLA-B-restricted epitopes, the peptide stimulations were aimed at recently identified HLA-C-restricted CMV epitopes, whose presentation resists viral immunomodulation. Donor HLA type was relevant to the analysis, as public TCR beta signatures indicated carriage of CMV infection together with the matching HLA type.

Here is what the overall study found, with its caveats: Carriers of CMV infection plus the relevant HLA type were discriminated by the cumulative frequency of public TCR beta family members in the study cohort and in an independent approximately 350-donor cohort. In the ex vivo response, HLA-C-restricted CMV-specific TCR beta clonotypes were dominant, and in two of eight donors the single most frequent clonotype came from this HLA-C-restricted group.

The treatment or condition label corresponds to: in vitro stimulation with specific CMV peptide epitopes to enrich CMV-specific T cells. This clonotype was observed a few times. Its antigen remains unidentified. Per-base quality was not reported, and no clone a single base away is much larger than it. TCRdb names Illumina HiSeq 1500 as the instrument used. Clones were called with MiXCR by TCRdb after fastp trimmed the public reads at Q25, and only in-frame beta chains were retained. Rows with one shared CDR3 protein collapse into an entry with the most common genes and DNA. The sample records about 890,000 distinct CDR3 sequences, 30% to 40% of which are singletons. Roughly 13% of the sample is held by the ten biggest clonotypes. From its cysteine to its phenylalanine, the CDR3 spans 16 amino acids. Only the CDR3 DNA stays, 48 bases, in frame from base 1. The germline V gene yields MNHEY for CDR1 and SVGEGT for CDR2. V is shortened by 6 bases, J by 1 base, and the region joining them spans 15 bases.

Sample: cultured CD8+ T cells from PBMCs, taken from culture after CMV antigen stimulation. This receptor was identified in a human donor in good health (CMV status not recorded). Some clones in this sample may be carry-over from other donors' samples. Recombination linked TRBV6-2 or TRBV6-3 to TRBJ2-2; the D gene cannot be named for sure. The nucleotide sequence is given as TGTGCCAGCAGACTCCTTGGGCAGAAGAACACCGGGGAGCTGTTTTTT. This translates into CASRLLGQKNTGELFF.